This paragraph reports one TCR beta chain. This entry comes from a study of blood T cell repertoires in COVID-19. V gave up 1 base and J gave up 7 bases, with 14 bases separating them. Germline V gene data show CDR1 as LNHDA and CDR2 as SQIVND (reference sequence). The CDR3 contains 16 residues. Measured with immunoSEQ multiplex PCR; TCRdb has only the in-frame clones, and not every one. The sample lists approximately 110,000 clones; 85% to 90% were seen once. V is TRBV19 and J is TRBJ1-6; D is perhaps TRBD1 (6 bases). The specimen was peripheral blood. The sequence derives from a woman between 45 and 65 years old with active or convalescent COVID-19. In DNA, the CDR3 is TGTGCCAGTAGTATAGTCGGCTGGCAGGGGAATTCACCCCTCCACTTT. It encodes CASSIVGWQGNSPLHF.